Each of the 27 T cell receptor beta chains below was sequenced from the same sample in a study of T-cell reconstitution after alpha-beta-depleted transplantation in children. The library targeted TCRbeta and was prepared with unique molecular identifiers. TCRdb reprocessed the PCR reads with MiXCR, giving one entry per CDR3 protein. Of 580,000 or so distinct CDR3 sequences listed, 23% are singletons. The material was PBMCs, mostly from graft donor cells, obtained 360 days after TCRalphabeta/CD19-depleted stem cell transplant. These receptors came from a boy under two years old who had a stem cell transplant for acute myeloid leukemia, so the T cells may come from the graft donor.

The gene calls are TRBV12-3 or TRBV12-4 and TRBJ2-3; D perhaps matches TRBD2 (5 bases). The CDR3 contains 15 residues. V was pared by 6 bases and J by 3 bases, with 16 bases between. The chain's CDR3 is CASRPTPGGTDTQYF. The CDR3, as DNA: TGTGCCAGCAGACCTACCCCCGGAGGAACAGATACGCAGTATTTT.

This rearrangement joins TRBV7-3 to TRBJ2-2; 8 nucleotides line up with TRBD1. Trimming took 1 base from V and 6 from J; bases not matched to a gene: 7. The CDR3 loop spans 16 amino acids. CDR1 is SGHTA, CDR2 FQGTGA, per germline. DNA of the CDR3: TGTGCCAGCAGCTTAAATCCAGGGGGCAATGCCGGGGAGCTGTTTTTT. As protein: CASSLNPGGNAGELFF.

The sample holds many counts of this clonotype. The chain's CDR3 is CSAYTGGEYNSPLHF. The DNA of the CDR3 is TGCAGTGCTTACACAGGGGGCGAATATAATTCACCCCTCCACTTT. The chain joins TRBV20-1 to TRBJ1-6, with 9 positions matching TRBD1. The CDR3 has 15 amino acids. CDR1 and CDR2 (germline): DFQATT, SNEGSKA (reference sequence). Trimming cost V 5 bases and J 4 bases; bases outside gene matches: 6.

The rearrangement links TRBV7-2 to TRBJ2-1; 7 bases match TRBD2. The germline CDR1 and CDR2 sequences are SGHTA and FQGNSA. The CDR3 totals 13 residues. V lost 6 bases, J lost 10 bases, and 9 bases stayed unmatched. CDR3 in amino acids: CASSRGEFGEQFF. The DNA of the CDR3 is TGTGCCAGCAGTCGGGGGGAGTTTGGCGAGCAGTTCTTC.

This clonotype was counted many times. The chain employs TRBV20-1 and TRBJ1-1; D gene uncertain. Trimming removed 3 bases at V and 1 base at J, with 9 bases between. CDR1 is DFQATT and CDR2 is SNEGSKA in the germline V gene (reference sequence). The length of the CDR3 is 13 residues. CDR3 loop: CSASRRWNTEAFF. The DNA for the CDR3 is TGCAGTGCTAGCCGTCGGTGGAACACTGAAGCTTTCTTT.

The DNA for the CDR3 is TGTGCCAGCAGCTTAGAAGTGGGACTAGCCACAGATACGCAGTATTTT. This codes for CASSLEVGLATDTQYF. V gene TRBV11-2 combines with J gene TRBJ2-3; 9 nucleotides match TRBD2. The ends lost 0 bases at V and 2 bases at J; junction bases unmatched: 3. CDR3 size: 16 residues. Germline V gene data show CDR1 as SGHAT and CDR2 as FQNNGV.

There are a few counts of this clonotype. The gene calls are TRBV12-3 or TRBV12-4 and TRBJ2-7, with 7 bases matching TRBD1. The trim removed 5 bases at V and 2 bases at J, leaving 12 bases unmatched. The CDR3 consists of 16 residues. The CDR3 is CASSPLQGVVPYEQYF. CDR3 nucleotides: TGTGCCAGCAGTCCGCTTCAGGGGGTAGTTCCCTACGAGCAGTACTTC.

This clonotype has more than one count but fewer than ten. The chain has TRBV5-1 and TRBJ2-1, with 7 positions matching TRBD1. The CDR3 has 14 amino acids. V dropped 5 bases and J dropped 9; count of bases not matched to a gene: 11. Germline V CDR1 and CDR2: SGHRS, YFSETQ. In DNA, the CDR3 is TGCGCCAGCAGTCTGGCACAGGGGCAGGGTGAGCAGTTCTTC. This codes for CASSLAQGQGEQFF.

The chain employs TRBV12-5 and TRBJ2-7, with D unresolved. The CDR3 totals 12 residues. V lost 4 bases, J lost 3 bases, and 7 bases lay in between. Germline CDR1 and CDR2: LGHNT and FRNRAP. CDR3 in amino acids: CASGSLFYEQYF. Here the CDR3 DNA reads TGTGCTAGTGGTTCCTTGTTCTACGAGCAGTACTTC.

This clonotype was observed a few times. V usage is TRBV10-3 and J usage is TRBJ2-3; D is possibly TRBD2 (6 bases). V was pared by 4 bases and J by 5 bases, with 13 bases between. Germline assignment: CDR1 ENHRY and CDR2 SYGVKD. The CDR3 sequence is 14 residues long. DNA for the CDR3: TGTGCCATCAGTGGGGAGGAGGGCGTAGATACGCAGTATTTT. This encodes CAISGEEGVDTQYF.

V is TRBV24-1 and J is TRBJ1-1, with D hard to call. Trimming shortened V by 7 bases and J by 1 base, and 6 bases separated the two germline ends. This CDR3 region has 12 residues. CDR1 is KGHDR and CDR2 is SFDVKD in the germline V gene. The CDR3 spells CATRAGNTEAFF. CDR3 nucleotide sequence: TGTGCCACCAGAGCGGGGAACACTGAAGCTTTCTTT.

This clonotype appeared many times. The chain's CDR3 is CASSFRQGYTDTQYF. The CDR3 region has the DNA TGTGCCAGCAGCTTCCGACAGGGTTACACAGATACGCAGTATTTT. The chain carries TRBV7-2 and TRBJ2-3, with 7 bases matching TRBD1. The V and J ends lost 3 bases and 2 bases, in that order; junction bases with no gene match: 5. This CDR3 is 15 amino acids long. From germline, CDR1 is SGHTA and CDR2 FQGNSA.

This clonotype has a count of ten or more. The rearrangement joins TRBV12-3 or TRBV12-4 to TRBJ2-4; 7 bases fit TRBD1. The CDR3 contains 12 residues. The V and J ends lost 5 bases and 8 bases, in that order; junction bases with no gene match: 3. CDR3 in amino acids: CASSPGTDIQYF. CDR3 nucleotides: TGTGCCAGCAGTCCAGGGACAGACATTCAGTACTTC.

This chain joins TRBV5-6 and TRBJ2-4; TRBD2 agrees at 11 bases. Trimming removed 3 bases from V and 11 bases from J; junction bases left unmatched: 4. The length of the CDR3 is 13 residues. Germline values: CDR1 SGHDT, CDR2 YYEEEE. The CDR3 bases are TGTGCCAGCAGCTATATAGCGGGGGGGCTTCAGTACTTC. This gives the protein CASSYIAGGLQYF.

This clonotype has a count of ten or more. V is TRBV20-1 and J is TRBJ2-5; D could derive from TRBD1 or TRBD2 (6 bases each). The germline gives CDR1 DFQATT, CDR2 SNEGSKA (reference sequence). V lost 6 bases, J lost 0 bases, and 20 bases lay in between. The CDR3 loop spans 16 amino acids. The CDR3 protein is CSAEKGGIADQETQYF. The CDR3 region has the DNA TGCAGTGCCGAGAAAGGGGGGATAGCCGACCAAGAGACCCAGTACTTC.

Ten or more counts support this clonotype. The chain carries TRBV28 and TRBJ2-7; D is unclear. Germline-derived CDR1 and CDR2 are MDHEN and SYDVKM. The CDR3 is made up of 13 amino acids. Trimming cost V 5 bases and J 0 bases, with 8 bases left between them. The chain's CDR3 is CASSPGNSYEQYV. CDR3 in DNA: TGTGCCAGCAGTCCGGGCAACTCCTACGAGCAGTACGTC.

This clonotype was seen many times. This chain connects TRBV7-9 to TRBJ2-7, with D possibly matching TRBD2 (5 bases). The CDR3 is 15 residues long. Germline-derived CDR1 and CDR2 are SEHNR and FQNEAQ (reference sequence). V lost 4 bases and J 2 bases, leaving 15 bases between the germline ends. The chain's CDR3 is CASSYRGPFTYEQYF. The DNA for the CDR3 is TGTGCCAGCAGCTACCGCGGGCCATTTACCTACGAGCAGTACTTC.

This clonotype was observed once. V gene TRBV5-1 combines with J gene TRBJ1-4; D gene uncertain. This CDR3 has 17 amino acids. Germline V lookup: CDR1 SGHRS, CDR2 YFSETQ. Trimming took off 4 bases at V and 0 bases at J, with 16 bases between the two ends. This CDR3 reads CASSPGREAATNEKLFF. In DNA form, the CDR3 reads TGCGCCAGCAGCCCAGGACGGGAGGCCGCAACTAATGAAAAACTGTTTTTT.

Ten or more counts support this clonotype. This rearrangement joins TRBV5-1 to TRBJ2-7, with unresolved D. Germline loops: CDR1 SGHRS, CDR2 YFSETQ. V gave up 5 bases and J gave up 3 bases, with 6 bases separating them. CDR3 length equals 11 residues. The CDR3 nucleotides read TGCGCCAGCAGGGCTCTCTACGAGCAGTACGTC. Encoded protein: CASRALYEQYV.

This clonotype was seen ten or more times. J is TRBJ1-1 and V is TRBV12-3 or TRBV12-4; D perhaps matches TRBD1 (5 bases). V was clipped by 9 bases and J by 1 base, with 12 bases between them. The CDR3 has 13 amino acids. The CDR3 DNA reads TGTGCCAGTCTGGGCGGGGGGAACACTGAAGCTTTCTTT. It specifies CASLGGGNTEAFF.

This clonotype showed up many times. J is TRBJ2-3 and V is TRBV7-2; the D gene is possibly TRBD2 (5 bases). The better agreement between TRBJ2-5 and the DNA end casts doubt on the J call. Germline V CDR1 and CDR2: SGHTA, FQGNSA. There are 12 residues in the CDR3. Written as DNA, the CDR3 is TGTGCCAGCTCCCCCGCCGGAGGGACCCAGTACTTC. Translated, it gives CASSPAGGTQYF.

This clonotype was counted ten times or more. The chain employs TRBV12-3 or TRBV12-4 and TRBJ1-4, with no clear D. CDR3 size: 14 residues. With 3 bases removed from V and 0 bases from J, the gap between germline ends came to 5 bases. CDR3 nucleotide sequence: TGTGCCAGCAGTTTGAGGGCAACTAATGAAAAACTGTTTTTT. Translating gives CASSLRATNEKLFF.

V usage is TRBV20-1 and J usage is TRBJ2-3, with TRBD2 matching over 10 bases. The CDR3 runs to 16 residues. Germline CDR1 DFQATT, CDR2 SNEGSKA (reference sequence). V was clipped by 6 bases and J by 0 bases; unmatched bases: 9. CDR3 region: CSADSGGSLSTDTQYF. DNA of the CDR3: TGCAGTGCCGATAGCGGGGGGTCCCTTAGCACAGATACGCAGTATTTT.

This clonotype was seen only a few times. This chain joins TRBV6-5 and TRBJ2-3; TRBD2 is a possible D gene (6 bases). The V gene lost 0 bases and the J gene lost 1 base, with 8 bases spanning the gap. Germline CDR1 is MNHEY and CDR2 is SVGAGI. The CDR3 is 15 amino acids. The CDR3 DNA is TGTGCCAGCAGTTACTCCGGGACTCGCACAGATACGCAGTATTTT. Its protein is CASSYSGTRTDTQYF.

In this sample, this clonotype turned up many times. The chain joins TRBV20-1 to TRBJ2-1; TRBD1 is a possible D gene (6 bases). This CDR3 region has 15 residues. Looked up from germline, CDR1 is DFQATT and CDR2 is SNEGSKA (reference sequence). V was shortened by 3 bases and J by 5 bases, with 17 bases between the two germline ends. CDR3 DNA: TGCAGTGCTAGGAGGCAGGGTCAGGGGCACAATGAGCAGTTCTTC. Translation: CSARRQGQGHNEQFF.

CDR3 sequence reads: CRAGGQDTQYF. The CDR3 DNA follows: TGCAGGGCCGGGGGCCAAGATACGCAGTATTTT. The rearrangement uses TRBV20-1 and TRBJ2-3; D assignment may be TRBD1 or TRBD2 (6 bases each). The CDR3 totals 11 residues. The germline gives CDR1 DFQATT, CDR2 SNEGSKA (reference sequence).

This clonotype was seen more than once but under ten times. The V call is TRBV6-5, the J call TRBJ1-6, with D unresolved. The CDR3 runs to 15 residues. Germline CDR1 reads MNHEY; CDR2 reads SVGAGI. V was pared by 0 bases and J by 10 bases, with 13 bases between. The CDR3 region has the DNA TGTGCCAGCAGTTACTCGGGCCAGACTGAATCACCCCTCCACTTT. Amino acids: CASSYSGQTESPLHF.